The sequence of this TCR beta chain was determined in a study of cytomegalovirus exposure and HLA in healthy donors. Study-wide results and limits: V- and J-gene trimming in TCR beta was tied to a missense DCLRE1C variant by an analysis performed later. TCR beta sequences reportedly predicted most subjects' HLA-A and HLA-B alleles accurately.

As concerns this clone: Antigen: not known.

Unmatched junction bases numbered 4, after V lost 4 bases and J lost 1 base. Germline V CDR1 and CDR2: SGDLS, YYNGEE. The CDR3 sequence is 14 residues long. The primer mix had 60 Vbeta and 13 Jbeta primers. The method was immunoSEQ multiplex PCR; TCRdb's version includes in-frame clones alone and lacks a portion of them. The table records roughly 130,000 clones, about 73% of them present only once. Sequencing input: PBMCs. This clonotype was obtained from a woman between 50 and 59 years old in good health and CMV-seropositive. V usage is TRBV9 and J usage is TRBJ1-1, with 7 bases aligning to TRBD1. The CDR3 region is CASSIRTGNTEAFF. CDR3 DNA sequence: TGTGCCAGCAGCATCCGGACAGGGAACACTGAAGCTTTCTTT.